The subject of this entry is one T cell receptor beta chain. No antigen is known for it. The entry originates in a study of beta chain features in type 1 diabetes. Study-level background: Sorted cells from all samples, numbering almost 110 million, were examined. Findings of the study overall: Cells expressing TCR highly could be over-represented by cDNA sequencing.

Donors contributed one heparinised blood draw apiece, averaging about 120 mL. Purities over 98% were achieved in all sorted populations. Sequenced material consisted of expressed TCRB transcripts (all of the isolated RNA was reverse transcribed). Method: immunoSEQ multiplex PCR; TCRdb's copy keeps in-frame clones and lacks some. The sample has about 130,000 clones, around a tenth seen once. The material sequenced was central memory CD4+ T cells from blood. The TCR comes from a man between 18 and 29 years old in good health.

The CDR3 is CASSRYGGGAEETQYF. Here the CDR3 DNA reads TGTGCCAGCAGCAGATATGGGGGGGGCGCCGAAGAGACCCAGTACTTC. This rearrangement joins TRBV7-9 to TRBJ2-5; tentatively, D is TRBD2 (7 bases). V shed 5 bases and J shed 3 bases, with 19 bases lying between them. The CDR3 length is 16 residues. CDR1 is SEHNR, CDR2 FQNEAQ, per germline (reference sequence).